This T cell receptor (beta chain) originates from a study of blood T cell repertoires in COVID-19 (dated by TCRdb to about 2020). General notes on the study: The collaborator samples originated in the United States, Italy and Spain and spanned the acute and convalescent phases of COVID-19. The material from the prospective study consisted of cDNA or gDNA derived from T cells, B-cell-depleted T cells, or PBMCs. Deeply sampled blood TCRbeta repertoires from subjects exposed to, actively infected with, or recovered from COVID-19 were included in the dataset. A freely available public database, intended as a resource for researchers studying the immune response to SARS-CoV-2, is where the repertoires were released. Samples came from the ongoing ImmuneRACE study (first 160 participants) plus 1,254 subjects from 6 global collaborators. A de-identified subject ID, COVID-19 status, age in years and sex were almost always included in the sample metadata. Where available, HLA class I and class II types were taken from metadata supplied by the sample provider and were not determined by assay-based typing. Results the study describes overall, beyond this receptor: The quantity of clinical and demographic metadata differed by source and by participant and was supplied without curation.

Whole blood was collected in K2EDTA tubes by collaborating institutions according to the institutions' own protocols. Collaborator samples were shipped for TCRbeta analysis as frozen whole blood, isolated PBMCs, or DNA extracted from either sample type. TCRbeta CDR3 regions were amplified from genomic DNA using the immunoSEQ Assay, a bias-controlled multiplex PCR. Per the original workflow: The number of nucleated cells in each sample was estimated by amplification of reference gene primers within the assay. To quantify the absolute abundance of each unique TCRbeta CDR3 rearrangement, sequence reads were collapsed and filtered. For each sample, productive Simpson clonality was calculated as the square root of Simpson's diversity index across productive rearrangements. TCRdb's version of the immuneACCESS table is confined to in-frame rearrangements and falls short of the full clone set. An unresolved V gene accounts for under half of the shortfall where checked; the remainder is of unknown origin. V, J and clone size were drawn from that table, and D and trimming were deduced from the DNA. Counted in this sample were over 100,000 clones; around 84% of them appeared once. The leading ten clones occupy 2.5% to 3.5% of the sample.

According to the germline V gene, CDR1 reads SGHRS and CDR2 reads YFSETQ. The CDR3 starts with the cysteine, ends with the phenylalanine, and has 16 residues. The read is trimmed to its CDR3 DNA, 48 bases read in frame from base 1. After removal of 4 bases from V and 0 bases from J, the junction retains 4 bases not matched to a gene. Concerning this clone: The target of this receptor is not known. Base qualities are not recorded, but no much larger clone differs from it by a single base.

This TCR derives from a man aged 45-65 years with active or convalescent COVID-19. Sequences were obtained from peripheral blood. The chain was built from TRBV5-1 and TRBJ2-3; TRBD1 agrees with 11 junctional bases. The CDR3 amino acid sequence is: CASSIGQGASTDTQYF. The DNA sequence is given as TGCGCCAGCAGCATTGGACAGGGGGCGAGCACAGATACGCAGTATTTT.